This T cell receptor beta chain was identified in a study of cytomegalovirus exposure and HLA in healthy donors. Overall study findings and caveats: Association with HLA alleles at 0.05 false discovery rate was found for 16,951 TCR beta sequences in a later analysis.

Use of 60 Vbeta and 13 Jbeta primers characterized the PCR. Profiled with immunoSEQ multiplex PCR; TCRdb holds only in-frame clones, not every one. The repertoire consists of approximately 150,000 clones, with about 84% occurring once and the leading ten covering 3% to 3.5%. The CDR3 runs 12 residues. In germline, CDR1 is MNHEY, CDR2 SMNVEV (reference sequence). Comments on this clone: Its cognate antigen is unknown.

The TCR comes from a male donor in good health and CMV-seronegative. The specimen was PBMCs. The chain joins TRBV27 to TRBJ2-5; D gene uncertain. Matching the DNA end better, TRBJ2-7 makes the J call doubtful. The CDR3 DNA reads as TGTGCCGGCGACCGGAGCTCCTACGAGCAGTACTTC. Its translation: CAGDRSSYEQYF.